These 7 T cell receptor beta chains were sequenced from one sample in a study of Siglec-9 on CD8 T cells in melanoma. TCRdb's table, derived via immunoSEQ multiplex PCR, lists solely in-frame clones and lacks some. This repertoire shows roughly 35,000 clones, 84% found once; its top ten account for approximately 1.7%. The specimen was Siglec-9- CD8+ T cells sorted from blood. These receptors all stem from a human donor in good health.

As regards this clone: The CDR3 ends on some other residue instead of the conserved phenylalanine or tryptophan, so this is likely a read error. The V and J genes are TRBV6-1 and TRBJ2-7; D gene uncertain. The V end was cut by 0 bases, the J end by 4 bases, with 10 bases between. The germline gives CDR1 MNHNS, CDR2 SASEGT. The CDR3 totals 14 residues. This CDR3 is CASSEASYRYEQYL. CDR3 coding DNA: TGTGCCAGCAGTGAAGCGTCCTATCGGTACGAGCAGTACCTC.

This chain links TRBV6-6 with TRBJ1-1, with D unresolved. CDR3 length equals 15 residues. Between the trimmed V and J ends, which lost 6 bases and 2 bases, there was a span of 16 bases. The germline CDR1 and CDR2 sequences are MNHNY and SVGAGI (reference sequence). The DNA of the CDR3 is TGTGCCAGCAGCCCAGTGTTTATTGTCAACACTGAAGCTTTCTTT. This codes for CASSPVFIVNTEAFF.

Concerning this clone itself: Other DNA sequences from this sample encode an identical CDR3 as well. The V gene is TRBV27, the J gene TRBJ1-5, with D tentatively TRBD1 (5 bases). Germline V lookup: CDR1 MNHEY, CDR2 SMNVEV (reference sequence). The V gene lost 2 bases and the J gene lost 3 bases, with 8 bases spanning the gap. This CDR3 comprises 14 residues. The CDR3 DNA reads TGTGCCAGCAGTTTAGGGGGATCCAATCAGCCCCAGCATTTT. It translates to CASSLGGSNQPQHF.

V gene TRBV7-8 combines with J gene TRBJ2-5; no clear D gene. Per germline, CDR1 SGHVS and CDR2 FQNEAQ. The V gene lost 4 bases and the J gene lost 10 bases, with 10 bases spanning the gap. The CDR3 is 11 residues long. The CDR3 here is CASSSLDNQYF. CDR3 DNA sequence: TGTGCCAGCAGCTCCCTAGATAACCAGTACTTC.

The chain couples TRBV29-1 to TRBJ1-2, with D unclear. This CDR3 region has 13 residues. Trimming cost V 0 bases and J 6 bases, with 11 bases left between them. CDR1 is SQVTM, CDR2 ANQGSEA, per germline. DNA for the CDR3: TGCAGCGTTGAAGATCACCCTGGGGATGGCTACACCTTC. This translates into CSVEDHPGDGYTF. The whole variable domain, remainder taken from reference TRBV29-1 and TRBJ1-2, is SAVISQKPSRDICQRGTSLTIQCQVDSQVTMMFWYRQQPGQSLTLIATANQGSEATYESGFVIDKFPISRPNLTFSTLTVSNMSPEDSSIYLCSVEDHPGDGYTFGSGTRLTVV.

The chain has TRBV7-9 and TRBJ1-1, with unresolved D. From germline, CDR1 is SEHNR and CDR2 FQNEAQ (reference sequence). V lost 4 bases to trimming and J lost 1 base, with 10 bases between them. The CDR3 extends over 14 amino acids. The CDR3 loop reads CASSSLTENTEAFF. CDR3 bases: TGTGCCAGCAGCTCCTTAACAGAGAACACTGAAGCTTTCTTT.

The CDR3 loop reads CASSRKSDTEAFF. CDR3 coding DNA: TGTGCCAGCAGCAGAAAAAGCGACACTGAAGCTTTCTTT. V usage is TRBV5-4 and J usage is TRBJ1-1; D gene unclear. The CDR3 extends over 13 amino acids. Trimming shortened V by 4 bases and J by 3 bases, and 10 bases separated the two germline ends. Germline values: CDR1 SGHNT, CDR2 YYREEE (reference sequence).